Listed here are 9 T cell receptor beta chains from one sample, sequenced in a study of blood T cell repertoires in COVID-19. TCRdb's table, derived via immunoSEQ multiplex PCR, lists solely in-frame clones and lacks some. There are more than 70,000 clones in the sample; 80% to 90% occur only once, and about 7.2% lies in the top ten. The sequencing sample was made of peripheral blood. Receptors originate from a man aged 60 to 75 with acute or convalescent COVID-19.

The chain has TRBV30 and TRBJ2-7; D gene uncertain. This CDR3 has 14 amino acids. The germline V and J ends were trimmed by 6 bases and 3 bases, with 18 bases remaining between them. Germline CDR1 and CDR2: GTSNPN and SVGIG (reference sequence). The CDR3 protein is CACHAALLGYEQYF. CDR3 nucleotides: TGTGCCTGCCATGCGGCTCTCCTGGGCTACGAGCAGTACTTC.

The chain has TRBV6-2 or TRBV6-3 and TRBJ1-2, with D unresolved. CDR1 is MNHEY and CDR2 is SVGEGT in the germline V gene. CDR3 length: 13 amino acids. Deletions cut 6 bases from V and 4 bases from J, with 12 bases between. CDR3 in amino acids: CASSLLRGYGYTF. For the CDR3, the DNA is TGTGCCAGCAGCCTCCTAAGAGGCTATGGCTACACCTTC.

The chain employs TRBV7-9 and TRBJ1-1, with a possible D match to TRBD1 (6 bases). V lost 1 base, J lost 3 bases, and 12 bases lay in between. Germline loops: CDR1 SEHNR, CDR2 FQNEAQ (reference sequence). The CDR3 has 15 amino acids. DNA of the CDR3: TGTGCCAGCAGCTTAGGGTCAGGGGAATACACTGAAGCTTTCTTT. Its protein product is CASSLGSGEYTEAFF.

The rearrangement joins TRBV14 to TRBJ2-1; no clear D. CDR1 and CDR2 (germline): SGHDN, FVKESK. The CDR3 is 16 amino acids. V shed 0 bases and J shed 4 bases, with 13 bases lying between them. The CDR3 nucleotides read TGTGCCAGCAGCCAAGAGCCGGTCAAGCCATACAATGAGCAGTTCTTC. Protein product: CASSQEPVKPYNEQFF.

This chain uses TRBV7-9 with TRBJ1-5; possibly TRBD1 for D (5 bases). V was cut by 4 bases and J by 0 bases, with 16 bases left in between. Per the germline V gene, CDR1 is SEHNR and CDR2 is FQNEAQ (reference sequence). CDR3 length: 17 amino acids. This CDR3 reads CASSSTPWGNSNQPQHF. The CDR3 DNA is TGTGCCAGCAGCTCCACCCCATGGGGCAATAGCAATCAGCCCCAGCATTTT.

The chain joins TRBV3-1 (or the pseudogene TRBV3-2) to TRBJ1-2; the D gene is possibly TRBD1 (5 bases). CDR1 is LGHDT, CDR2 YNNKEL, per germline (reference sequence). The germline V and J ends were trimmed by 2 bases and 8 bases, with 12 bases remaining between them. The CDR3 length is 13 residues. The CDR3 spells CASSQITGQGYTF. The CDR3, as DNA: TGTGCCAGCAGCCAAATCACAGGACAAGGCTACACCTTC.

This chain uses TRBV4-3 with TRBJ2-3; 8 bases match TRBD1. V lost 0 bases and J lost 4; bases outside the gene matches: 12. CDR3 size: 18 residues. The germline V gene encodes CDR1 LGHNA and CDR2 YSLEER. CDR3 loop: CASSQDWQGRGLSDTQYF. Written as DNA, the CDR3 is TGCGCCAGCAGCCAAGATTGGCAGGGCAGGGGGCTATCAGATACGCAGTATTTT.

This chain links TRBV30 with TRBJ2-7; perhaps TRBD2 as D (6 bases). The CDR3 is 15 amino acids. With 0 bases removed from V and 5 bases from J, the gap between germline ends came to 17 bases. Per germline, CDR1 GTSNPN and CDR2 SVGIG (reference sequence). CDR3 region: CAWSVREAPRNEQYF. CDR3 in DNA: TGTGCCTGGAGTGTAAGGGAGGCCCCCAGGAACGAGCAGTACTTC.

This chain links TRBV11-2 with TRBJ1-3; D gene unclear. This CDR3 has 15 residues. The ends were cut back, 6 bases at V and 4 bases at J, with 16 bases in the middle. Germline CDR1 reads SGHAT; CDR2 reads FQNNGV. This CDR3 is CASSSSDGLGNTIYF. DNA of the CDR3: TGTGCCAGCAGTTCAAGCGACGGACTGGGAAACACCATATATTTT.